The 9 T cell receptor beta chains below were found in one sample sequenced in a study of blood T cell repertoires in COVID-19 (TCRdb year 2020). The method behind the library was the immunoSEQ multiplex PCR assay. Drawn from immuneACCESS, this table holds only the in-frame rearrangements with V and J called that TCRdb kept. Clones are partly lost; checked studies trace under half to an unresolved V gene and leave the rest unexplained. The sample table contains hundreds of thousands of clones; only one count was recorded for approximately 78% of them. Clones ranked in the top ten supply around 12% of the sample. Sample: peripheral blood. The origin of the receptors is a woman aged 60-75 years with active or convalescent COVID-19.

The genes are TRBV25-1 and TRBJ2-7; 9 bases align to TRBD1. The germline V gene encodes CDR1 MGHDK and CDR2 SYGVNS. V gave up 6 bases and J gave up 3 bases; unmatched junction bases: 9. This CDR3 contains 15 residues. The CDR3 DNA reads as TGTGCCAGCAGCCTGTCGGGACAGGGACACTACGAGCAGTACTTC. This translates into CASSLSGQGHYEQYF.

The CDR3 region is CASARGDLHSNQPQHF. CDR3 nucleotide sequence: TGTGCCAGCGCCAGGGGAGATTTACATAGCAATCAGCCCCAGCATTTT. The chain combines TRBV2 with TRBJ1-5, with D perhaps matching TRBD1 (6 bases). Germline lookup yields CDR1 SNHLY and CDR2 FYNNEI. The length of the CDR3 is 16 residues. V lost 8 bases and J lost 0, with 17 bases in between.

J is TRBJ1-1 and V is TRBV3-1 (or the pseudogene TRBV3-2), with 9 bases lining up with TRBD1. The CDR3 spans 15 residues. The germline gives CDR1 LGHDT, CDR2 YNNKEL (reference sequence). The J segment lost 7 bases and the V segment lost 6 bases, leaving 12 bases of the junction unmatched. CDR3 sequence reads: CASSERDRAIFEAFF. The CDR3 DNA sequence: TGTGCCAGCAGTGAACGGGACAGGGCTATCTTTGAAGCTTTCTTT.

V gene TRBV18 combines with J gene TRBJ2-3; 7 bases line up with TRBD1. V lost 0 bases, J lost 5 bases, and 8 bases stayed unmatched. CDR1 is KGHSH and CDR2 is LQKENI in the germline V gene. The CDR3 is made up of 16 amino acids. The CDR3 nucleotides read TGTGCCAGCTCACCACCTCCAGGGGGATCCGTAGATACGCAGTATTTT. It codes for CASSPPPGGSVDTQYF.

This chain joins TRBV5-1 and TRBJ1-5; 11 nucleotides agree with TRBD1. The CDR3 spans 16 residues. Germline lookup yields CDR1 SGHRS and CDR2 YFSETQ. V dropped 0 bases and J dropped 5; count of bases not matched to a gene: 4. The chain's CDR3 is CASSLAGTGGDQPQHF. The CDR3 DNA reads TGCGCCAGCAGCTTGGCCGGGACAGGGGGGGATCAGCCCCAGCATTTT.

This chain joins TRBV27 and TRBJ2-1; 10 nucleotides match TRBD2. V lost 2 bases to trimming and J lost 1 base; unmatched junction nucleotides: 5. The V gene's germline CDR1 is MNHEY and CDR2 SMNVEV (reference sequence). CDR3 length: 17 amino acids. The CDR3: CASSLAGLADSYNEQFF. The CDR3 DNA follows: TGTGCCAGCAGTTTAGCAGGACTAGCGGATTCCTACAATGAGCAGTTCTTC.

This clone was seen once. The chain joins TRBV5-6 to TRBJ1-2; no reliable D call. The germline CDR1 and CDR2 sequences are SGHDT and YYEEEE. V lost 7 bases and J lost 4, with 14 bases in between. The CDR3 consists of 13 residues. The CDR3 region has the DNA TGTGCCAGCCTAATGAGAGCTGGCTATGGCTACACCTTC. The encoded protein is CASLMRAGYGYTF.

V usage is TRBV6-2 or TRBV6-3 and J usage is TRBJ2-1, with 8 positions matching TRBD2. The CDR3 has 19 amino acids. The junction had 24 bases not matched to a gene; V was cut back by 2 bases and J by 12 bases. From germline, CDR1 is MNHEY and CDR2 SVGEGT. CDR3 nucleotide sequence: TGTGCCAGCAGTTACCTCTTCGGGGGGGCCACAATGGGCCGTGAAGGGCAGTTCTTC. The encoded protein is CASSYLFGGATMGREGQFF.

A few counts support this clone. The chain employs TRBV5-4 and TRBJ2-7, with 8 bases matching TRBD1. Germline-derived CDR1 and CDR2 are SGHNT and YYREEE (reference sequence). The CDR3 consists of 15 residues. After removal of 3 bases from V and 5 bases from J, the junction contained 10 bases not matched to a gene. The CDR3 nucleotides read TGTGCCAGCAGCTCGACCCCAGGGGGCGGGAACGAGCAGTACTTC. It encodes CASSSTPGGGNEQYF. The entire variable domain, with the rest obtained from reference TRBV5-4 and TRBJ2-7, is as follows: ETGVTQSPTHLIKTRGQQVTLRCSSQSGHNTVSWYQQALGQGPQFIFQYYREEENGRGNFPPRFSGLQFPNYSSELNVNALELDDSALYLCASSSTPGGGNEQYFGPGTRLTVT.